The 20 T cell receptor beta chains below come from one sample, sequenced in a study of response to subunit inactivated influenza vaccine. MiXCR, run by TCRdb on the RT-PCR reads, gives a single entry per CDR3 protein. This table has fewer than 550,000 distinct CDR3 sequences, roughly 23% appearing once. The sequencing here drew on CD4+ T cells sorted from PBMCs, taken 4 to 6 days after vaccination. The receptors derive from a man over 45 who received an inactivated influenza vaccine.

The genes are TRBV12-3 or TRBV12-4 and TRBJ1-5; 9 bases fit TRBD1. The CDR3 is 15 residues long. The V gene end was trimmed by 6 bases and the J gene end by 3 bases; junction bases not matched to a gene: 6. The CDR3: CASSRGQGYNQPQHF. In nucleotides, the CDR3 is TGTGCCAGCAGCCGTGGACAGGGGTACAATCAGCCCCAGCATTTT.

This clonotype was counted only a few times. The chain has TRBV12-3 or TRBV12-4 and TRBJ2-1, with 9 positions matching TRBD1. V lost 6 bases and J lost 7; bases outside the gene matches: 10. The CDR3 runs to 15 residues. The CDR3, as DNA: TGTGCCAGCAGACTCGCCGGGACAGGGAAAAATGAGCAGTTCTTC. Its protein is CASRLAGTGKNEQFF.

This chain connects TRBV20-1 to TRBJ2-5; D possibly matches TRBD1 or TRBD2 (5 bases each). Germline V gene data show CDR1 as DFQATT and CDR2 as SNEGSKA (reference sequence). Trimming cost V 6 bases and J 10 bases, with 15 bases left between them. The CDR3 is 11 amino acids. The DNA for the CDR3 is TGCAGTGCCCGCCGGGACCCCTTCCAGTACTTC. This gives the protein CSARRDPFQYF.

The chain uses TRBV11-2 and TRBJ2-1, with D uncertain. V was clipped by 5 bases and J by 7 bases, with 12 bases between them. This CDR3 is 13 amino acids long. Germline CDR1 is SGHAT and CDR2 is FQNNGV. CDR3 sequence reads: CASSQALRNEQFF. CDR3 DNA sequence: TGTGCCAGCAGCCAAGCCCTACGGAATGAGCAGTTCTTC.

This clonotype was seen a handful of times. The chain links TRBV6-2 or TRBV6-3 to TRBJ2-5, with D tentatively TRBD1 or TRBD2 (7 bases each). The V gene's germline CDR1 is MNHEY and CDR2 SVGEGT. The CDR3 has 16 amino acids. The ends were cut back, 0 bases at V and 3 bases at J, with 14 bases in the middle. The CDR3 region is CASSYSTGRVEETQYF. The CDR3 region has the DNA TGTGCCAGCAGTTACTCGACAGGGAGGGTGGAAGAGACCCAGTACTTC.

The V call is TRBV5-1, the J call TRBJ2-5; 12 nucleotides line up with TRBD2. J gave up 2 bases and V 0 bases, and 2 bases lay outside the gene matches. The CDR3 consists of 16 residues. Germline V lookup: CDR1 SGHRS, CDR2 YFSETQ. The CDR3 is CASSLGTSGVQETQYF. The CDR3 DNA follows: TGCGCCAGCAGCTTGGGGACTAGCGGGGTACAAGAGACCCAGTACTTC.

V is TRBV7-6 and J is TRBJ2-1, with no clear D. Trimming took off 1 base at V and 0 bases at J, with 10 bases between the two ends. This CDR3 region has 16 residues. Germline CDR1 and CDR2: SGHVS and FNYEAQ. CDR3 nucleotides: TGTGCCAGCAGCTTAGTGTACCGTAGCTCCTACAATGAGCAGTTCTTC. Translated: CASSLVYRSSYNEQFF.

This clonotype turned up a few times. The V and J genes are TRBV9 and TRBJ2-1; D ambiguous. Germline V gives CDR1 SGDLS, CDR2 YYNGEE. Trimming removed 4 bases from V and 0 bases from J, with 8 bases in between. This CDR3 has 14 residues. CDR3 loop: CASSLRLSYNEQFF. The CDR3 DNA sequence: TGTGCCAGCAGCCTCCGCCTCTCCTACAATGAGCAGTTCTTC.

In this sample, this clonotype turned up once. In DNA, the CDR3 is TGCGCCAGCAGCCATGCTAGCGGTAGCACAGATACGCAGTATTTT. It translates to CASSHASGSTDTQYF. The gene calls are TRBV5-1 and TRBJ2-3; 7 bases align to TRBD2. Germline V lookup: CDR1 SGHRS, CDR2 YFSETQ. This CDR3 is 15 amino acids long. Trimming cost V 4 bases and J 0 bases; bases outside gene matches: 5.

This clonotype showed up many times. The V and J genes are TRBV7-2 and TRBJ2-2; D gene uncertain. The V gene lost 4 bases and the J gene lost 0 bases, with 3 bases spanning the gap. Germline-derived CDR1 and CDR2 are SGHTA and FQGNSA. This CDR3 is 13 amino acids long. The CDR3 region has the DNA TGTGCCAGCAGCTCTTCGAACACCGGGGAGCTGTTTTTT. Translated: CASSSSNTGELFF.

This clonotype has only a few counts. The V and J genes are TRBV25-1 and TRBJ2-3, with 7 nucleotides matching TRBD2. Germline-derived CDR1 and CDR2 are MGHDK and SYGVNS. V trimming: 1 base; J trimming: 0 bases; junction bases outside the gene matches: 4. The length of the CDR3 is 16 residues. The CDR3 loop is CASSELGGTSTDTQYF. CDR3 nucleotides: TGTGCCAGCAGTGAATTGGGGGGGACCAGCACAGATACGCAGTATTTT.

There are a few counts of this clonotype. The rearrangement joins TRBV7-2 to TRBJ1-1, with no clear D. The CDR3 runs 13 residues. V lost 7 bases and J 1 base, leaving 10 bases between the germline ends. CDR1 and CDR2 from the germline V gene are SGHTA and FQGNSA. The CDR3 protein is CASTEHGNTEAFF. The DNA for the CDR3 is TGTGCCAGCACCGAACATGGGAACACTGAAGCTTTCTTT.

CDR3 coding DNA: TGTGCCAGCACCGGGACAGGGGGCCCCGGGGAGCTGTTTTTT. It translates to CASTGTGGPGELFF. This chain joins TRBV12-3 or TRBV12-4 and TRBJ2-2; 12 bases fit TRBD1. This CDR3 is 14 amino acids long. V trimming: 7 bases; J trimming: 6 bases; junction bases outside the gene matches: 3.

This clonotype has more than one count but fewer than ten. This chain connects TRBV3-1 to TRBJ2-5, with TRBD2 matching over 11 bases. The CDR3 length is 15 residues. J lost 0 bases, V lost 6 bases, and 3 bases had no gene match. The germline V gene has CDR1 LGHDT and CDR2 YNNKEL (reference sequence). The CDR3 spells CASSTSGGYQETQYF. The CDR3 nucleotides read TGTGCCAGCAGTACTAGCGGGGGATACCAAGAGACCCAGTACTTC.

This clonotype was observed a few times. The chain uses TRBV12-3 or TRBV12-4 and TRBJ2-1; 10 bases are shared with TRBD2. The junction had 7 bases not matched to a gene; V was cut back by 4 bases and J by 10 bases. The length of the CDR3 is 14 residues. The CDR3 sequence is CASSYLAGAGEQFF. The CDR3 coding sequence is TGTGCCAGCAGTTATCTAGCGGGAGCAGGGGAGCAGTTCTTC.

The V gene is TRBV7-6, the J gene TRBJ2-2, with D unclear. Per germline, CDR1 SGHVS and CDR2 FNYEAQ. This CDR3 is 15 amino acids long. Deletions cut 0 bases from V and 2 bases from J, with 7 bases between. DNA of the CDR3: TGTGCCAGCAGCTTAGCAACGACTAACACCGGGGAGCTGTTTTTT. This translates into CASSLATTNTGELFF.

This clonotype was seen only a few times. The CDR3 is CASSSRPTGRLEQYF. The CDR3 nucleotides are TGTGCCAGCAGTTCCCGACCGACAGGGCGCCTCGAGCAGTACTTC. This chain links TRBV12-3 or TRBV12-4 with TRBJ2-7, with 7 bases matching TRBD1. The CDR3 consists of 15 residues. With V trimmed by 4 bases and J by 6 bases, 12 bases remained unmatched.

This rearrangement joins TRBV12-3 or TRBV12-4 to TRBJ2-3; 10 bases agree with TRBD2. After removal of 7 bases from V and 2 bases from J, the junction contained 6 bases not matched to a gene. The CDR3 covers 15 residues. The CDR3 nucleotides read TGTGCCAGCAAAATAGCGGGGGGTGCCACAGATACGCAGTATTTT. Translated, it gives CASKIAGGATDTQYF.

The chain couples TRBV19 to TRBJ1-1, with 7 bases aligning to TRBD1. The J segment lost 5 bases and the V segment lost 3 bases, leaving 6 bases of the junction unmatched. The CDR3 totals 14 residues. Germline V gene lookup returns CDR1 LNHDA and CDR2 SQIVND (reference sequence). The CDR3 nucleotides read TGTGCCAGTAGTATCGTGGCAGGGGGAACTGAAGCTTTCTTT. It specifies CASSIVAGGTEAFF.

This clonotype was seen a few times. The chain recombines TRBV29-1 with TRBJ1-2; the match to TRBD1 covers 10 bases. After removal of 4 bases from V and 3 bases from J, the junction contained 2 bases not matched to a gene. Germline values: CDR1 SQVTM, CDR2 ANQGSEA. There are 13 residues in the CDR3. The DNA of the CDR3 is TGCAGCGTTGCCGGGACAGGGGACTATGGCTACACCTTC. It encodes CSVAGTGDYGYTF.